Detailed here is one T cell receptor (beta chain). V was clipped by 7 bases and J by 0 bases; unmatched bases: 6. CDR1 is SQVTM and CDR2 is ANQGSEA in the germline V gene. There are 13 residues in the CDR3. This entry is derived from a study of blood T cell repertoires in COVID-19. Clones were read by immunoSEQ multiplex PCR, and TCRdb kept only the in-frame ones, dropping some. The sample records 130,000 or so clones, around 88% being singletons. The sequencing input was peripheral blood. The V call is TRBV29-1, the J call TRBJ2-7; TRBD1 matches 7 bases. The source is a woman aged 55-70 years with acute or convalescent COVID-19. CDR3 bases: TGCAGCGCTGGGACAGTAAGCTCCTACGAGCAGTACTTC. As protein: CSAGTVSSYEQYF.